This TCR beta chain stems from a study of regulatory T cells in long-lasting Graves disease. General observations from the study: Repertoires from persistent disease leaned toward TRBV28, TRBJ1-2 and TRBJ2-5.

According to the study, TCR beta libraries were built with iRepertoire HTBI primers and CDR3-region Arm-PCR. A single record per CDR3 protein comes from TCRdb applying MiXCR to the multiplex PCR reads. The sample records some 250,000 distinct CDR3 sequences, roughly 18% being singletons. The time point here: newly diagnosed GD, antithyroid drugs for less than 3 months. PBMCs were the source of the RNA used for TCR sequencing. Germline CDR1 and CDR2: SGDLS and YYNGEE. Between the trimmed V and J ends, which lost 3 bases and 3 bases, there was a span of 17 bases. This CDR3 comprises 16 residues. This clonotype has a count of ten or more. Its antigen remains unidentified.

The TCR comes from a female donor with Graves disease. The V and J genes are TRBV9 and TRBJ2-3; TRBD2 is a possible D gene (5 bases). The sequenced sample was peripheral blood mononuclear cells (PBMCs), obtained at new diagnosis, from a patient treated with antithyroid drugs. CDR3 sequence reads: CASSAKPGIWTDTQYF. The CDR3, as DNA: TGTGCCAGCAGCGCCAAACCCGGGATTTGGACAGATACGCAGTATTTT.